This T cell receptor (beta chain) is drawn from a study of blood T cells in healthy people across ages. Staff drew 8 to 10 milliliters of peripheral blood from each donor. Using a J-beta primer mix together with a sample-barcoded 5' primer, a second PCR was run for about 6 to 11 cycles. MiXCR was run by TCRdb on the 5' RACE reads, yielding one entry per CDR3 protein. The sample shows approximately 1,700,000 distinct CDR3 sequences, about 39% of them seen only once. The V gene's germline CDR1 is SQVTM and CDR2 ANQGSEA. The CDR3 spans 14 residues. A single count supports this clonotype. This may be a read error: a much more frequent sequence differs by one nucleotide.

This chain uses TRBV29-1 with TRBJ2-1, with D perhaps TRBD2 (5 bases). The origin of this receptor is a human donor in good health. The sample consisted of blood. In DNA, the CDR3 is TGCAGCGTTGAAAGGACTTATTTTTACAATAAGCAGTTCTTC. Its protein is CSVERTYFYNKQFF.